The 9 T cell receptor beta chains given below trace back to one sample, sequenced in a study of tumor-infiltrating lymphocytes in oesophageal squamous cell carcinoma. Each CDR3 protein is one row after TCRdb ran MiXCR on the PCR reads. The sample includes some 16,000 distinct CDR3 sequences, about 50% seen only once; the top ten take around 20%. Sequencing input: esophageal tumor tissue. These receptors were taken from a male donor with esophageal squamous cell carcinoma.

This chain uses TRBV7-2 with TRBJ2-5; D unresolved. TRBJ2-7 matches the DNA end more closely, so the J call is doubtful. Germline CDR1 and CDR2: SGHTA and FQGNSA. The CDR3 consists of 13 residues. The CDR3 sequence is CASSLRSAYEQYF. CDR3 nucleotides: TGTGCCAGCAGCTTAAGGTCAGCCTACGAGCAGTACTTC.

The rearrangement links TRBV6-8 to TRBJ2-5; 9 nucleotides agree with TRBD1. The end of the DNA fits TRBJ2-7 better, so the J call may be wrong. CDR3 length: 15 amino acids. Germline V gives CDR1 MNHGY, CDR2 SAAAGT. Here the CDR3 reads CASRTGTGSNYEQYF. The CDR3 DNA follows: TGTGCCAGCAGAACCGGGACAGGGTCGAACTACGAGCAGTACTTC.

The chain recombines TRBV28 with TRBJ2-7; 9 nucleotides line up with TRBD1. The CDR3 spans 14 residues. V gave up 8 bases and J gave up 5 bases; unmatched junction bases: 10. From germline, CDR1 is MDHEN and CDR2 SYDVKM. The CDR3 nucleotides read TGTGCCAGCTCTGTTGGGACAGGGATTGACGAGCAGTACTTC. Residues: CASSVGTGIDEQYF.

This clonotype was detected once. The gene calls are TRBV7-9 and TRBJ1-1, with D unresolved. Germline V gene data show CDR1 as SEHNR and CDR2 as FQNEAQ (reference sequence). V lost 1 base and J lost 5, with 2 bases in between. This CDR3 has 11 amino acids. CDR3 sequence reads: CASSLETEAFF. The CDR3 DNA reads as TGTGCCAGCAGCTTAGAGACTGAAGCTTTCTTT.

V gene TRBV7-1 combines with J gene TRBJ2-7; TRBD2 matches 10 bases. The closer fit of TRBJ2-1 to the DNA end suggests the J call may be wrong. TRBV7-1 is identified as an open reading frame with a role that is uncertain. The length of the CDR3 is 14 residues. This CDR3 is CASSNSGRSYEQFF. The CDR3 bases are TGTGCCAGCAGTAATAGCGGGAGGAGCTACGAGCAGTTCTTC.

About this clonotype: The CDR3 does not end in the conserved phenylalanine or tryptophan, so this is likely a read error. The DNA is left out, because the CDR3 cannot be placed on it with certainty; the CDR3 is given as TCRdb lists it. J is TRBJ2-3 and V is TRBV27; the table's D call, TRBD2, was not checked against the DNA. The CDR3 spans 18 residues, counting both ends. Germline values: CDR1 MNHEY, CDR2 SMNVEV (reference sequence). CDR3 sequence: CASSFLGTGPGETQYFGP.

The genes are TRBV7-3 and TRBJ2-3, with 16 bases matching TRBD2. Germline V lookup: CDR1 SGHTA, CDR2 FQGTGA. This CDR3 region has 20 residues. Trimming at V came to 5 bases and at J to 0 bases, leaving 11 bases not matched to a gene. CDR3 sequence reads: CASSQPPGLAGGPSTDTQYF. In nucleotides, the CDR3 is TGTGCCAGCAGCCAACCCCCGGGACTAGCGGGGGGGCCTAGCACAGATACGCAGTATTTT.

As regards this clonotype: No conserved phenylalanine or tryptophan ends this CDR3, so it is likely a read error. It is unclear where the CDR3 begins or ends on the DNA, so no DNA is shown, and the CDR3 is as TCRdb lists it. J is TRBJ2-6 and V is TRBV7-7; TRBD1, as called in the table, went unchecked against the DNA. Germline-derived CDR1 and CDR2 are SSHAT and FNYEAQ (reference sequence). Both ends counted, the CDR3 spans 18 residues. Here the CDR3 reads CASSLPHRVGAYEQYFGA.

The sample holds one count of this clonotype. This chain uses TRBV7-3 with TRBJ2-2; TRBD1 is a possible D gene (5 bases). The CDR3 spans 15 residues. The germline V gene has CDR1 SGHTA and CDR2 FQGTGA. The V gene lost 2 bases and the J gene lost 5 bases, with 12 bases spanning the gap. Here the CDR3 DNA reads TGTGCCAGCAGCTTATCTCAGGGTGCGACCGGGGAGCTGTTTTTT. Protein sequence: CASSLSQGATGELFF.